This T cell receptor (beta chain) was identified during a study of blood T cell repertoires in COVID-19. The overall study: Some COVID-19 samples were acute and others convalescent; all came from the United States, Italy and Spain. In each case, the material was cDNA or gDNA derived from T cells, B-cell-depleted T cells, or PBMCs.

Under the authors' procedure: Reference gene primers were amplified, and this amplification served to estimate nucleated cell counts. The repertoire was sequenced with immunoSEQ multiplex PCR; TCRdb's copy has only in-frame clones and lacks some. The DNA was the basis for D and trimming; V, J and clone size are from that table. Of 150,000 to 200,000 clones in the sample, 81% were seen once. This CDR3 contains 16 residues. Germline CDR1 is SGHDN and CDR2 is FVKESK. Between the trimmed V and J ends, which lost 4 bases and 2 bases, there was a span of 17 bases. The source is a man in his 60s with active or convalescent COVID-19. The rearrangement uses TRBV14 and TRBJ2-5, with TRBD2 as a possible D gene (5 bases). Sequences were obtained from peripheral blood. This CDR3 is CASSPLARPGQETQYF. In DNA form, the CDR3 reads TGTGCCAGCAGCCCCCTAGCCAGGCCGGGGCAAGAGACCCAGTACTTC.